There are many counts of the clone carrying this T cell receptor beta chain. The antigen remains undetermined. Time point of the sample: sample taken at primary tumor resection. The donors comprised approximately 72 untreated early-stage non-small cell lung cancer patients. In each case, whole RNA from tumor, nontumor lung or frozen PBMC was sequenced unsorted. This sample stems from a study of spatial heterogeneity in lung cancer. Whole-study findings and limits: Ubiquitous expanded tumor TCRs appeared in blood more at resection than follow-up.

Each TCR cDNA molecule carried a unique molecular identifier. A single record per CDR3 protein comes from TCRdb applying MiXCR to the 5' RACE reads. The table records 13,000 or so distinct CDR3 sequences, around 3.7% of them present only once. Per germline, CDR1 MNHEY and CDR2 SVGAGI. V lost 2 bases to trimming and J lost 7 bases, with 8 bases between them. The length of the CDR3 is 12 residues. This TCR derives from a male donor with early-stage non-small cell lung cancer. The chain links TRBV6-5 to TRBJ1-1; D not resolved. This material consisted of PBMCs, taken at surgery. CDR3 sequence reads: CASSYAAGEAFF. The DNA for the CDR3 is TGTGCCAGCAGTTACGCGGCAGGTGAAGCTTTCTTT.